Listed below are T cell receptor beta chains from one sample, sequenced in a study of patients and donors after allogeneic stem cell transplantation. Via MiXCR, TCRdb re-called the RT-PCR reads, giving one row per CDR3 protein. Of around 200,000 distinct CDR3 sequences listed, about 37% are singletons. Sequenced: blood, either unsorted or a sorted T cell fraction (not recorded which). The receptors here all came from a human donor who was either an allogeneic HSCT recipient or a stem cell or donor lymphocyte infusion donor (not recorded which). It is not recorded whose cells these are; they may come from a transplant donor. Both conserved end residues are trimmed from each CDR3.

V gene: TRBV10-3
J gene: TRBJ1-1
CDR3 protein: AISQRQGENTEAF

V gene: TRBV13
J gene: TRBJ2-7
CDR3 protein: ASSFLGASYEQY

V gene: TRBV29-1
J gene: TRBJ2-2
CDR3 protein: SVVLAGAGGELF

V gene: TRBV5-1
J gene: TRBJ1-1
CDR3 protein: ASSLTWGRRTEAF

V gene: TRBV9
J gene: TRBJ1-3
CDR3 protein: ASSEGPGDTIY

V gene: TRBV20-1
J gene: TRBJ1-5
CDR3 protein: SYRELNQPQH

V gene: TRBV18
J gene: TRBJ1-1
CDR3 protein: ASSPQGGSEAF

V gene: TRBV7-6
J gene: TRBJ2-1
CDR3 protein: ASSRRRGEVNEQF

V gene: TRBV10-3
J gene: TRBJ1-5
CDR3 protein: AISESSGLGPQH

V gene: TRBV2
J gene: TRBJ2-2
CDR3 protein: ASRHEKGGELF

V gene: TRBV6-4
J gene: TRBJ2-3
CDR3 protein: ASSEGLAGTDTQY

V gene: TRBV29-1
J gene: TRBJ1-1
CDR3 protein: SVAPQLNTEAF

V gene: TRBV18
J gene: TRBJ2-3
CDR3 protein: ASSLTSQGPTDTQY

V gene: TRBV29-1
J gene: TRBJ1-1
CDR3 protein: SVENRNTEAF

V gene: TRBV12-3/TRBV12-4
J gene: TRBJ1-5
CDR3 protein: ASRGDRGRNQPQH

V gene: TRBV12-3/TRBV12-4
J gene: TRBJ1-5
CDR3 protein: ASSFLRERPQH

V gene: TRBV29-1
J gene: TRBJ2-1
CDR3 protein: SVERGDREVYEQF

V gene: TRBV14
J gene: TRBJ1-1
CDR3 protein: ASSKEAGVLISEAF

V gene: TRBV27
J gene: TRBJ1-1
CDR3 protein: ASSLTRGPPNVGAF

V gene: TRBV20-1
J gene: TRBJ2-7
CDR3 protein: SARGNYEQY

V gene: TRBV6-2/TRBV6-3
J gene: TRBJ1-5
CDR3 protein: ASSETGKGSQPQH

V gene: TRBV24-1
J gene: TRBJ2-3
CDR3 protein: ATSDFGQGTDTQY